The 7 T cell receptor beta chains below were found in one sample sequenced in a study of control samples from healthy donors and cancer patients. This table comes from immunoSEQ multiplex PCR, and its TCRdb copy is limited to in-frame clones, with some not included. The repertoire has some 28,000 clones, about 86% of them found once; the top ten carry 1.5% to 2%. The sequenced material came from PBMCs. All receptors derive from a woman between 40 and 55 years old with lung cancer.

The rearrangement uses TRBV28 and TRBJ1-1; TRBD1 agrees at 8 bases. The CDR3 has 16 residues. The V and J ends lost 5 bases and 1 base, in that order; junction bases with no gene match: 9. CDR1 and CDR2 (germline): MDHEN, SYDVKM. CDR3 DNA sequence: TGTGCCAGCAGTCCGCAGACAGGGGCTGGGAACACTGAAGCTTTCTTT. Translating it yields CASSPQTGAGNTEAFF.

The rearrangement links TRBV11-2 to TRBJ2-1; 10 bases map to TRBD2. The V and J ends lost 3 bases and 10 bases, in that order; junction bases with no gene match: 12. Germline CDR1 reads SGHAT; CDR2 reads FQNNGV. The length of the CDR3 is 16 residues. The CDR3 protein is CASSLVERGGKGEQFF. CDR3 sequence (DNA): TGTGCCAGCAGCTTGGTCGAGCGGGGGGGGAAGGGCGAGCAGTTCTTC.

The chain employs TRBV13 and TRBJ1-2; D remains unclear. Germline V gene lookup returns CDR1 PRHDT and CDR2 FYEKMQ (reference sequence). The CDR3 is 13 amino acids. The ends were cut back, 2 bases at V and 5 bases at J, with 9 bases in the middle. CDR3 region: CASSLSMSYGYTF. The CDR3 DNA reads TGTGCCAGCAGCTTATCGATGAGTTATGGCTACACCTTC.

The rearrangement links TRBV5-1 to TRBJ1-1, with a weak D call TRBD1 (5 bases). CDR1 and CDR2 from the germline V gene are SGHRS and YFSETQ. This CDR3 contains 15 residues. Trimming stripped 0 bases from V and 5 bases from J, with 14 bases between. CDR3 protein: CASSLAGGAGTEAFF. In nucleotides, the CDR3 is TGCGCCAGCAGCTTGGCTGGTGGGGCCGGGACTGAAGCTTTCTTT. The full variable domain, with the rest looked up from reference TRBV5-1 and TRBJ1-1, is KAGVTQTPRYLIKTRGQQVTLSCSPISGHRSVSWYQQTPGQGLQFLFEYFSETQRNKGNFPGRFSGRQFSNSRSEMNVSTLELGDSALYLCASSLAGGAGTEAFFGQGTRLTVV.

The chain has TRBV29-1 and TRBJ1-1; D ambiguous. The CDR3 spans 14 residues. The ends were cut back, 0 bases at V and 1 base at J, with 9 bases in the middle. The V gene's germline CDR1 is SQVTM and CDR2 ANQGSEA. Written as DNA, the CDR3 is TGCAGCGTTGAAGAAGGCACCCAGAACACTGAAGCTTTCTTT. The encoded protein is CSVEEGTQNTEAFF.

This chain connects TRBV5-1 to TRBJ1-3; perhaps TRBD1 as D (6 bases). CDR3 length: 14 amino acids. Trimming removed 5 bases from V and 4 bases from J, with 13 bases in between. Per germline, CDR1 SGHRS and CDR2 YFSETQ. The CDR3: CASRLQGDGNTIYF. CDR3 coding DNA: TGCGCCAGCAGGCTACAGGGAGACGGAAACACCATATATTTT.

The chain links TRBV11-3 to TRBJ2-5, with a possible D match to TRBD2 (6 bases). Trimming left V 1 base short and J 1 base short, with 13 bases between. The CDR3 loop spans 16 amino acids. The germline V gene has CDR1 SGHNT and CDR2 YENEEA. The CDR3: CASSLGYRDFQETQYF. CDR3 bases: TGTGCCAGCAGCTTAGGCTACCGGGACTTCCAAGAGACCCAGTACTTC.